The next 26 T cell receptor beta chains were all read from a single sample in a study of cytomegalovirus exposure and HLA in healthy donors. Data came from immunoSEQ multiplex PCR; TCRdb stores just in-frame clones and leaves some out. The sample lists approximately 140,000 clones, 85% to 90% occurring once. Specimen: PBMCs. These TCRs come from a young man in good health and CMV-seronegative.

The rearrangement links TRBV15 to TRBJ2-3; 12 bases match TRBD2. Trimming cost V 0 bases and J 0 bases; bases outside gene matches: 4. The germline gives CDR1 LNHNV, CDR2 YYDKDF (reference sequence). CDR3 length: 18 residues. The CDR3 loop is CATSRDLAGGPSTDTQYF. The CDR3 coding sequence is TGTGCCACCAGCAGAGATCTAGCGGGGGGGCCTAGCACAGATACGCAGTATTTT.

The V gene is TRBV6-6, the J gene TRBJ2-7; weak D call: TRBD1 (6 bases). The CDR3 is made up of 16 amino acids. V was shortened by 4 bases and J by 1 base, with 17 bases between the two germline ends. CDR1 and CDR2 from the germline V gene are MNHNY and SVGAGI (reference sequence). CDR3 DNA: TGTGCCAGCAGTTCCCCCGGACAGCAACAATCCTACGAGCAGTACTTC. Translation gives CASSSPGQQQSYEQYF.

The chain's CDR3 is CASSFMNTEAFF. The CDR3, as DNA: TGTGCCAGTAGTTTCATGAACACTGAAGCTTTCTTT. The V gene is TRBV19, the J gene TRBJ1-1; D gene ambiguous. CDR1 is LNHDA, CDR2 SQIVND, per germline (reference sequence). The CDR3 loop spans 12 amino acids. V was shortened by 5 bases and J by 0 bases, with 4 bases between the two germline ends.

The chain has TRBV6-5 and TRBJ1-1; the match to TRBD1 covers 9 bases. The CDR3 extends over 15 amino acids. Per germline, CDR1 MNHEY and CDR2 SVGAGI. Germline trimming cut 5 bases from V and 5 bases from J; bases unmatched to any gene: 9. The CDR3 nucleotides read TGTGCCAGCAGTACCGGGACAGGGCGAGGGACTGAAGCTTTCTTT. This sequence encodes CASSTGTGRGTEAFF.

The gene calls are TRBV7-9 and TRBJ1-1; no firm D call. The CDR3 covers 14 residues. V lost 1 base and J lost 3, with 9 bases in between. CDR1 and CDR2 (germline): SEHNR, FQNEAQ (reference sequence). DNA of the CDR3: TGTGCCAGCAGCTTAGTTCCGGTTCACACTGAAGCTTTCTTT. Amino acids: CASSLVPVHTEAFF.

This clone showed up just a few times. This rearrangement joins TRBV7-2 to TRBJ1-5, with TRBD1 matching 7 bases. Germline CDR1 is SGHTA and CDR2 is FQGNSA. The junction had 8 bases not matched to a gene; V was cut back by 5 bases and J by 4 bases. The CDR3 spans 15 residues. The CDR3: CASSTWDRQNQPQHF. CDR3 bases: TGTGCCAGCAGCACCTGGGACAGACAGAATCAGCCCCAGCATTTT.

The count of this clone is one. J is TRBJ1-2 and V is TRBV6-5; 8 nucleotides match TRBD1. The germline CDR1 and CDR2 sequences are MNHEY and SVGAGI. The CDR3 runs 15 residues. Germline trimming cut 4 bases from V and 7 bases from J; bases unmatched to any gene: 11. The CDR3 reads CASSSPPGQGGGYTF. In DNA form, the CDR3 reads TGTGCCAGCAGTTCCCCCCCCGGACAGGGCGGTGGCTACACCTTC.

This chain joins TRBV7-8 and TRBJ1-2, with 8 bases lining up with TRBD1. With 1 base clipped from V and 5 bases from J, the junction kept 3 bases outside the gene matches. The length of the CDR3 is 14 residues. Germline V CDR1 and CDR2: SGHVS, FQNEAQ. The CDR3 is CASSLGTGRYGYTF. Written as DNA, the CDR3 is TGTGCCAGCAGCTTAGGGACAGGGAGATATGGCTACACCTTC.

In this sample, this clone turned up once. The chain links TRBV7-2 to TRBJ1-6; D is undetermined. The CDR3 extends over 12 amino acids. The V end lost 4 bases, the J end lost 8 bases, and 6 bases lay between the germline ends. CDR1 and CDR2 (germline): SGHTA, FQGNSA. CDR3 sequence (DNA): TGTGCCAGCAGCTCCGACTATTCACCCCTCCACTTT. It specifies CASSSDYSPLHF.

The chain's CDR3 is CATSRDLAGVQQYF. CDR3 sequence (DNA): TGTGCCACCAGCAGAGACTTGGCGGGAGTTCAGCAGTACTTC. The chain recombines TRBV15 with TRBJ2-7, with TRBD2 matching 7 bases. Per the germline V gene, CDR1 is LNHNV and CDR2 is YYDKDF (reference sequence). The CDR3 sequence is 14 residues long. Trimming at V came to 0 bases and at J to 8 bases, leaving 7 bases not matched to a gene.

The CDR3 DNA reads TGTGCCAGCAGTTCTGAGCGGGAACGGAACACCGGGGAGCTGTTTTTT. Translated, it gives CASSSERERNTGELFF. The chain uses TRBV25-1 and TRBJ2-2, with TRBD2 matching 7 bases. V shed 5 bases and J 1 base; nucleotides not matched to a gene: 7. The germline gives CDR1 MGHDK, CDR2 SYGVNS. The CDR3 has 16 residues.

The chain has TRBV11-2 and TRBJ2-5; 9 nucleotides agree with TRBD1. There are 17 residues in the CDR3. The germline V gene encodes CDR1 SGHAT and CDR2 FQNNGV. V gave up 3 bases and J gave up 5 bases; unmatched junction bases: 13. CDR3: CASSFRTRDRVVETQYF. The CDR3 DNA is TGTGCCAGCAGCTTCCGGACCAGGGACAGGGTGGTTGAGACCCAGTACTTC.

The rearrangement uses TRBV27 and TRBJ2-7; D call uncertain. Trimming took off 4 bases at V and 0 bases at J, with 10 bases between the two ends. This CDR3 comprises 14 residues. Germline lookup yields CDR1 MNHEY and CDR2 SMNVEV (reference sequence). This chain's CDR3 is CASSSQSYSYEQYF. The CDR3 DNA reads TGTGCCAGCAGTTCACAGAGCTACTCCTACGAGCAGTACTTC.

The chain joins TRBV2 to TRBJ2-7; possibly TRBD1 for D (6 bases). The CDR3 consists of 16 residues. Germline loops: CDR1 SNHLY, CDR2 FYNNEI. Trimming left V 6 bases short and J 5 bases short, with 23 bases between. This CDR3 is CASRDPDQGSWNEQYF. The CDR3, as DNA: TGTGCCAGCAGGGATCCTGACCAGGGGTCTTGGAACGAGCAGTACTTC.

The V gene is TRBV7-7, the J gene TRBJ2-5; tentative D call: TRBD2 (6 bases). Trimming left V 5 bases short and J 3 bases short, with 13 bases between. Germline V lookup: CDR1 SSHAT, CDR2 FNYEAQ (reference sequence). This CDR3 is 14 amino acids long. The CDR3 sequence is CASSAGRGKETQYF. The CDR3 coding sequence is TGTGCCAGCAGCGCCGGGCGGGGAAAAGAGACCCAGTACTTC.

The CDR3 is CASSIGGGAGANVLTF. The CDR3 nucleotides read TGTGCCAGTAGTATAGGCGGGGGCGCTGGGGCCAACGTCCTGACTTTC. The chain combines TRBV19 with TRBJ2-6; TRBD2 might be the D (7 bases). The V end was cut by 1 base, the J end by 2 bases, with 9 bases between. This CDR3 is 16 amino acids long. The V gene's germline CDR1 is LNHDA and CDR2 SQIVND (reference sequence).

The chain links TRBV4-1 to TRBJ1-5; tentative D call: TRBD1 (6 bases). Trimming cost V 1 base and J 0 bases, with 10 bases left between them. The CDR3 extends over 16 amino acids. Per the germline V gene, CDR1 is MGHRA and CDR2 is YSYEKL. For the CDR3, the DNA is TGCGCCAGCAGCCAAGCAGGGGTCTATAGCAATCAGCCCCAGCATTTT. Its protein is CASSQAGVYSNQPQHF.

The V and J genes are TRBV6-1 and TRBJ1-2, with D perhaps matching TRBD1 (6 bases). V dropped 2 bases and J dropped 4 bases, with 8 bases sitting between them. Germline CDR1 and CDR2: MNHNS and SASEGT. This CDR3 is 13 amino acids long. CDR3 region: CASSETGIYGYTF. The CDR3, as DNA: TGTGCCAGCAGTGAAACAGGGATCTATGGCTACACCTTC.

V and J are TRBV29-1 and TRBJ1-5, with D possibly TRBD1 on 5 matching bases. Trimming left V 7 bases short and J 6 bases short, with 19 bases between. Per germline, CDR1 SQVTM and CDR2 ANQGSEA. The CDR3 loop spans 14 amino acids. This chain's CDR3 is CSADKRGKVQPQHF. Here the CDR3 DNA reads TGCAGCGCCGACAAGCGGGGGAAGGTTCAGCCCCAGCATTTT.

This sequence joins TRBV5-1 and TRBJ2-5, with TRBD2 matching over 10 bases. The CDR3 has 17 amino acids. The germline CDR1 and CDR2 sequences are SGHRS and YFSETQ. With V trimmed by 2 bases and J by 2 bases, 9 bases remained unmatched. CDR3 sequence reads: CASSFSSGGPGQETQYF. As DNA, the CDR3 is TGCGCCAGCAGCTTTTCTAGCGGGGGACCCGGTCAAGAGACCCAGTACTTC. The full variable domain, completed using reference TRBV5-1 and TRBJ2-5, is KAGVTQTPRYLIKTRGQQVTLSCSPISGHRSVSWYQQTPGQGLQFLFEYFSETQRNKGNFPGRFSGRQFSNSRSEMNVSTLELGDSALYLCASSFSSGGPGQETQYFGPGTRLLVL.

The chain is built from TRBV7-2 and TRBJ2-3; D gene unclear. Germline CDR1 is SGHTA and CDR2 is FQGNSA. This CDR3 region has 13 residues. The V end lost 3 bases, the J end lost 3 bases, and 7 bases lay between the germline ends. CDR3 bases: TGTGCCAGCAGCTTCGAAGCAACAGATACGCAGTATTTT. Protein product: CASSFEATDTQYF.

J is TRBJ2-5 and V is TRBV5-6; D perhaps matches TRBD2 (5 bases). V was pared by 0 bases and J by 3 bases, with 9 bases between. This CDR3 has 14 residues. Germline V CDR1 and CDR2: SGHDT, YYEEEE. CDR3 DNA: TGTGCCAGCAGCTTGGGGACTGCTGAAGAGACCCAGTACTTC. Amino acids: CASSLGTAEETQYF.

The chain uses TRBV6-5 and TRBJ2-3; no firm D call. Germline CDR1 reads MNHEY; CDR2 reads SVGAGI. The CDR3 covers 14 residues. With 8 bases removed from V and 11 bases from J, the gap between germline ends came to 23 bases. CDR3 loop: CASAAPKIPLRQYF. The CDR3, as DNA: TGTGCCAGCGCGGCACCTAAGATCCCATTAAGGCAGTATTTT.

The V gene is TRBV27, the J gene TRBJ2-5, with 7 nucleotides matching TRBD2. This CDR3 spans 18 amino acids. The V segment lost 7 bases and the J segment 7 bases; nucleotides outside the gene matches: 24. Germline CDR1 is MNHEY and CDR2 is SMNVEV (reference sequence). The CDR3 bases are TGTGCCAGCACCAACGGAGTAGCGGCCGGGGGAGGGTTCGGGACCCAGTACTTC. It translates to CASTNGVAAGGGFGTQYF.

CDR3 amino acids: CASSVREGDYGYTF. The DNA of the CDR3 is TGTGCCAGCAGCGTGCGGGAGGGCGACTATGGCTACACCTTC. The chain recombines TRBV5-4 with TRBJ1-2; no clear D. V shed 4 bases and J shed 3 bases, with 13 bases lying between them. The germline gives CDR1 SGHNT, CDR2 YYREEE (reference sequence). This CDR3 has 14 residues. Full variable domain (rest looked up from reference TRBV5-4 and TRBJ1-2): ETGVTQSPTHLIKTRGQQVTLRCSSQSGHNTVSWYQQALGQGPQFIFQYYREEENGRGNFPPRFSGLQFPNYSSELNVNALELDDSALYLCASSVREGDYGYTFGSGTRLTVV.

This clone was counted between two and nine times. The CDR3 bases are TGCGCCAGCGGCACAGGGGATGGTCACTCACCCCTCCACTTT. Protein: CASGTGDGHSPLHF. The chain links TRBV5-1 to TRBJ1-6; TRBD1 matches 7 bases. Germline loops: CDR1 SGHRS, CDR2 YFSETQ. Losses at the gene ends were 7 bases for V and 10 bases for J; bases not matched to a gene: 11. CDR3 length equals 14 residues.